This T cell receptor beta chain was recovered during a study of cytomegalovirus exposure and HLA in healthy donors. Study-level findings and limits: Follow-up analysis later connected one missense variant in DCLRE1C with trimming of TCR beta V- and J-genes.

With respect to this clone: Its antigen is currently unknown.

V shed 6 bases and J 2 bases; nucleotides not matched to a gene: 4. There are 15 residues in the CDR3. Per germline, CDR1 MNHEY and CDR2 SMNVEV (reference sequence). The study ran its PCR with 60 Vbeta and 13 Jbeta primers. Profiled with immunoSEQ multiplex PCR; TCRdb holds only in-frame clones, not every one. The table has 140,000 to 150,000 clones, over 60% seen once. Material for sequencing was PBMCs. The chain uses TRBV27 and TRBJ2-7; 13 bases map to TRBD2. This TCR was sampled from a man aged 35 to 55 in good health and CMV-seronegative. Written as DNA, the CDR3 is TGTGCCAGCAGCCCAGGACTAGCGGGGGCCTACGAGCAGTACTTC. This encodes CASSPGLAGAYEQYF.